The entry below describes one T cell receptor beta chain. The source of the sample is a study of CD8 T cells in Susac syndrome. Blood CD8+ and CD4+ T cells underwent high-throughput TCR beta sequencing. Random hexamers were used to reverse transcribe the RNA input (about 0.45 to 1 ug). TCRdb re-derived calls from the immunoSEQ multiplex PCR reads in MiXCR, one entry per CDR3 protein. The data hold about 280,000 distinct CDR3 sequences, with roughly 84% observed a single time. This CDR3 has 14 amino acids. Germline V gene sequence: CDR1 MNHEY, CDR2 SMNVEV (reference sequence). V shed 5 bases, J shed 4 bases, and the junction held 5 bases outside the gene matches.

Input material: CD8+ T cells from PBMCs. This chain uses TRBV27 with TRBJ1-5; 7 bases map to TRBD1. The sequence was collected from a human donor with multiple sclerosis. CDR3 amino acids: CASSPLQGNQPQHF. CDR3 nucleotides: TGTGCCAGCAGTCCCTTACAGGGGAATCAGCCCCAGCATTTT.